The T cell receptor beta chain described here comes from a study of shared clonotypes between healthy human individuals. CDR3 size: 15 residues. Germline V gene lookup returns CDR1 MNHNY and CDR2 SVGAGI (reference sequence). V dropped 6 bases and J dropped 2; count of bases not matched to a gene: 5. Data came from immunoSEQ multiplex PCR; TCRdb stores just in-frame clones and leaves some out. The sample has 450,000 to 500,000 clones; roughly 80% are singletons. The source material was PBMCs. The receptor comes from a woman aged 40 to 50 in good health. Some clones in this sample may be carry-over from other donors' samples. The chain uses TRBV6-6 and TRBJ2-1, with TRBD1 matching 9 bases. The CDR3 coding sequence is TGTGCCAGCAGCAACCGACAGGGGGCCTACAATGAGCAGTTCTTC. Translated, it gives CASSNRQGAYNEQFF.